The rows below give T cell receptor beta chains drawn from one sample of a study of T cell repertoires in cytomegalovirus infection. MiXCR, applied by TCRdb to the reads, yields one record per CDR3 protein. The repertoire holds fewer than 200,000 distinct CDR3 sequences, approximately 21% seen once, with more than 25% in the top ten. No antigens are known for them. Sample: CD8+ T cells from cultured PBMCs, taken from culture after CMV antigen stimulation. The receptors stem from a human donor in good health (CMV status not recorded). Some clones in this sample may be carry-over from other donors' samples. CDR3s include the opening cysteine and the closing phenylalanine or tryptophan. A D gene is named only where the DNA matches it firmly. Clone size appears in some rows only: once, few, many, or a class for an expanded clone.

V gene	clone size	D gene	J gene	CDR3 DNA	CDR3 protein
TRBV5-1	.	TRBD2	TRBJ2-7	TGCGCCAGCAGCTCCGGAGGGGGACTAGGGGCCTACGAGCAGTACTTC	CASSSGGGLGAYEQYF
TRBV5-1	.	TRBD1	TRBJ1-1	TGCGCCAGCAGCCCATCACAGGGGCGAGGGGGTACTGAAGCTTTCTTT	CASSPSQGRGGTEAFF
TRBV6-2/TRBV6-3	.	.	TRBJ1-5	TGTGCCAGCAGTTACTTTGGAGGGACGCAGCCCCAGCATTTT	CASSYFGGTQPQHF
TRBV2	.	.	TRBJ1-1	TGTGCCAGCAGTGAACAGGGCAGAACTGAAGCTTTCTTT	CASSEQGRTEAFF
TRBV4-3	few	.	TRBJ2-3	TGCGCCAGCAGCCAAGATAGAACTAGATATGATGATACGCAGTATTTT	CASSQDRTRYDDTQYF
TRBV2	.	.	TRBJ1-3	TGTGCCAGCAGTGAGTTCAGCAACTCTGGAAACACCATATATTTT	CASSEFSNSGNTIYF
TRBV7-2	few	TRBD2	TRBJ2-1	TGTGCCAGCAGCCTAAGCGGGACCCCGGGGGGCAATGAGCAGTTCTTC	CASSLSGTPGGNEQFF
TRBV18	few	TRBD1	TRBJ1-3	TGTGCCAGCTCACCACCAACGACAGGGCTCTCTGGAAACACCATATATTTT	CASSPPTTGLSGNTIYF
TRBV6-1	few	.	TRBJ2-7	TGTGCCAGCAGTGAGAAGGGTATCAGCGAGCAGTACTTC	CASSEKGISEQYF
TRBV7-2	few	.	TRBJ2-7	TGTGCCAGCAGCTTATATCCTAAGGGAAACTACGAGCAGTACTTC	CASSLYPKGNYEQYF
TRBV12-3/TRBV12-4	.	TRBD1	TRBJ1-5	TGTGCCAGCAGTTTTTGGGACAGGGGTGGTCAGCCCCAGCATTTT	CASSFWDRGGQPQHF
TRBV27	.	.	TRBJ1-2	TGTGCCAGCAGTTTTAGTTCAGACTATGGCTACACCTTC	CASSFSSDYGYTF
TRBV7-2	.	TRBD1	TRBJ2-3	TGTGCCAGCAGCTCCCCCCGGACAGGGATCACAGATACGCAGTATTTT	CASSSPRTGITDTQYF
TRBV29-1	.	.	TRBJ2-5	TGCAGCGTTGAAGGGGTCAGGGGAGAAGGAGAGACCCAGTACTTC	CSVEGVRGEGETQYF
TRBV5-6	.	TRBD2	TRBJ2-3	TGTGCCAGCAGCTTGGGCGGGGGGGTCTCAGATACGCAGTATTTT	CASSLGGGVSDTQYF
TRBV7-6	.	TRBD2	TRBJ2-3	TGTGCCAGCAGCGGCCGGACTAGCGGCACAGATACGCAGTATTTT	CASSGRTSGTDTQYF
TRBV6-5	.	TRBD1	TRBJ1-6	TGTGCCAGCAGATCCCGAACAGGGGGCATCAATTCACCCCTCCACTTT	CASRSRTGGINSPLHF
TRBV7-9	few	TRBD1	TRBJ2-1	TGTGCCAGCAGCTTAGAACCCGGGACAGGAGAGACGAATGAGCAGTTCTTC	CASSLEPGTGETNEQFF
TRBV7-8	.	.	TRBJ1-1	TGTGCCAGCAGCTTTAGACAGGCCGTGAACACTGAAGCTTTCTTT	CASSFRQAVNTEAFF
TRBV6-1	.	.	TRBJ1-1	TGTGCCAGCAGTCCGCGCTCAGGGTGGGACACTGAAGCTTTCTTT	CASSPRSGWDTEAFF
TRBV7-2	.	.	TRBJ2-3	TGTGCCAGCTGCTCGGGCAGGAGAACAGATACGCAGTATTTT	CASCSGRRTDTQYF
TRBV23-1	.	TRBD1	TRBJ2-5	TGCGCCAGCCCGAAGGACAGGACGGAGACCCAGTACTTC	CASPKDRTETQYF
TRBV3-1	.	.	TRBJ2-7	TGTGCCAGCAGCCAAGACCGGGGGTGGGACGAGCAGTACTTC	CASSQDRGWDEQYF
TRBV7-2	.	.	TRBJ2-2	TGTGCCAGCAGCTTAGCGCGGGTCCAGGGTTGGACCGGGGAGCTGTTTTTT	CASSLARVQGWTGELFF
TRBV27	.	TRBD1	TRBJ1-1	TGTGCCAGCAGTCCACGTCCGACAGGGGTGAACACTGAAGCTTTCTTT	CASSPRPTGVNTEAFF
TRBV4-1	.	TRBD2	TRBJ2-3	TGCGCCAGCAGCCAAGGGGGAGGGGCAGATACGCAGTATTTT	CASSQGGGADTQYF
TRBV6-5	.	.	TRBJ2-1	TGTGCCAGCAGTTACTGGGAGGCAGTCGATGAGCAGTTCTTC	CASSYWEAVDEQFF
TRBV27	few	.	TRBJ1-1	TGTGCCAGCAGTTTGTTTTTCGGCTGGGGGTTGGGAGCTTTCTTT	CASSLFFGWGLGAFF
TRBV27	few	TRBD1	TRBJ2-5	TGTGCCACCTTTAACAAGGGGGCAGGGTACCAAGAGACCCAGTACTTC	CATFNKGAGYQETQYF
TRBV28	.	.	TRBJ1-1	TGTGCCAGCAGTCCCAGACACATGAACACTGAAGCTTTCTTT	CASSPRHMNTEAFF
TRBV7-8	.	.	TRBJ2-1	TGTGCCAGCAGCTTAAATGCTATGGAGCAGTTCTTC	CASSLNAMEQFF
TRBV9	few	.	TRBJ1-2	TGTGCCAGCAGCGGCGGGCCGCTCTATGGCTACACCTTC	CASSGGPLYGYTF
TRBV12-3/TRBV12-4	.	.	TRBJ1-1	TGTGCCAGCAGTTTTGCCACGGTGGGAACTGAAGCTTTCTTT	CASSFATVGTEAFF
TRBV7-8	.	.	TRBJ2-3	TGTGCCAGCAGCTTAGCGGTGGGGGGAAGGGATACGCAGTATTTT	CASSLAVGGRDTQYF
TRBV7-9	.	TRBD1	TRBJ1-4	TGTGCCAGCAGCTCACAAGACGAACCGGGACAGATTAATGAAAAACTGTTTTTT	CASSSQDEPGQINEKLFF
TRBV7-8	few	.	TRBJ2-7	TGTGCCAGCAGTTTCAGTAGCTCCTACGAGCAGTACTTC	CASSFSSSYEQYF
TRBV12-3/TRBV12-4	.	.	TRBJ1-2	TGTGCCAGCAGTTTAGCGGGGTCCGATGGCTACACCTTC	CASSLAGSDGYTF
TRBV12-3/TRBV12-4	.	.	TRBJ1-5	TGTGCCAGCACAGACGGGAAGATTCAGCCCCAGCATTTT	CASTDGKIQPQHF
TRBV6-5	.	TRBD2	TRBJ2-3	TGTGCCAGCAGTTACGGCGGGGGGACCACAGATACGCAGTATTTT	CASSYGGGTTDTQYF
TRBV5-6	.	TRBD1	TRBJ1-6	TGTGCCAGCAGCCTGATCATAGACAGGGGGCAATCACCCCTCCACTTT	CASSLIIDRGQSPLHF
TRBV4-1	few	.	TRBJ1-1	TGCGCCAGCAGCCAGGGCCAACAGGGCACCACTGAAGCTTTCTTT	CASSQGQQGTTEAFF
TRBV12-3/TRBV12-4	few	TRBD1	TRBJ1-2	TGTGCCAGCAGTCCTCCAGGGGGGTATGGCTACACCTTC	CASSPPGGYGYTF
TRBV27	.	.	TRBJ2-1	TGTGCCAGCAGCACATCTTCGGGGGAGGCCTACAATGAGCAGTTCTTC	CASSTSSGEAYNEQFF
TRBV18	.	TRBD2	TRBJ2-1	TGTGCCAGCTCACCCGTTGGTGGGGGGGTCGAGTCCTACAATGAGCAGTTCTTC	CASSPVGGGVESYNEQFF
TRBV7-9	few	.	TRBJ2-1	TGTGCCAGCAGCTTAGTATTAGAAGGTCAGGAGCAGTTCTTC	CASSLVLEGQEQFF